The 25 T cell receptor beta chains below all came from one sample that was sequenced in a study of blood T cell repertoires in COVID-19. Repertoires were generated with immunoSEQ multiplex PCR, while TCRdb's copy carries only in-frame clones and drops some. The sample holds 230,000 or so clones, about 88% seen once. The sequenced material came from peripheral blood. The receptor set was obtained from a woman aged 40 to 49 who had recovered from COVID-19.

The chain has TRBV14 and TRBJ2-3; TRBD2 matches 7 bases. Germline loops: CDR1 SGHDN, CDR2 FVKESK. V dropped 0 bases and J dropped 1; count of bases not matched to a gene: 4. The CDR3 totals 16 residues. CDR3 sequence reads: CASSQESLAGTDTQYF. The CDR3, as DNA: TGTGCCAGCAGCCAAGAAAGCCTAGCGGGCACAGATACGCAGTATTTT.

This chain connects TRBV5-1 to TRBJ2-1; weak D call: TRBD2 (5 bases). The germline CDR1 and CDR2 sequences are SGHRS and YFSETQ. Deletions cut 0 bases from V and 1 base from J, with 11 bases between. CDR3 length equals 16 residues. The chain's CDR3 is CASSLDSSRSYNEQFF. Here the CDR3 DNA reads TGCGCCAGCAGCTTGGATTCTAGCCGATCCTACAATGAGCAGTTCTTC.

In its sample, this clone was seen a few times. This chain links TRBV9 with TRBJ2-5; 7 bases fit TRBD1. Unmatched junction bases numbered 4, after V lost 3 bases and J lost 5 bases. Germline loops: CDR1 SGDLS, CDR2 YYNGEE. The CDR3 contains 13 residues. This CDR3 reads CASSAGTDETQYF. As DNA, the CDR3 is TGTGCCAGCAGCGCGGGGACAGATGAGACCCAGTACTTC.

This rearrangement joins TRBV2 to TRBJ1-5, with D perhaps matching TRBD1 (6 bases). CDR3 length: 17 residues. Germline assignment: CDR1 SNHLY and CDR2 FYNNEI. Trimming took off 0 bases at V and 1 base at J, with 13 bases between the two ends. CDR3 amino acids: CASSEAPGGRSNQPQHF. CDR3 nucleotide sequence: TGTGCCAGCAGTGAAGCGCCGGGGGGCAGGAGCAATCAGCCCCAGCATTTT.

V usage is TRBV4-1 and J usage is TRBJ2-7; D not certain. CDR1 is MGHRA, CDR2 YSYEKL, per germline. The ends were cut back, 0 bases at V and 4 bases at J, with 10 bases in the middle. The CDR3 is made up of 14 amino acids. The CDR3 nucleotides read TGCGCCAGCAGCCAAGATGAACCAACTTACGAGCAGTACTTC. Protein product: CASSQDEPTYEQYF.

The V call is TRBV18, the J call TRBJ1-2; weak D call: TRBD1 (6 bases). Trimming took off 6 bases at V and 3 bases at J, with 11 bases between the two ends. Germline CDR1 reads KGHSH; CDR2 reads LQKENI. This CDR3 region has 13 residues. CDR3 bases: TGTGCCAGCTCCTACAACAGGGACTATGGCTACACCTTC. This codes for CASSYNRDYGYTF.

The rearrangement joins TRBV5-4 to TRBJ2-2, with 13 bases aligning to TRBD2. This CDR3 region has 15 residues. Trimming took 6 bases from V and 8 from J; bases not matched to a gene: 7. Germline assignment: CDR1 SGHNT and CDR2 YYREEE (reference sequence). The CDR3 here is CASTLGLAGPGELFF. CDR3 in DNA: TGTGCCAGCACCCTGGGACTAGCGGGACCTGGGGAGCTGTTTTTT.

This chain uses TRBV18 with TRBJ2-7, with TRBD1 matching 7 bases. CDR3 length: 16 amino acids. Trimming at V came to 3 bases and at J to 2 bases, leaving 10 bases not matched to a gene. The germline CDR1 and CDR2 sequences are KGHSH and LQKENI. CDR3 coding DNA: TGTGCCAGCTCACCGAAACTACAGGGGCGTCCCTACGAGCAGTACGTC. Translating gives CASSPKLQGRPYEQYV.

This chain links TRBV12-3 or TRBV12-4 with TRBJ1-2; D is undetermined. This CDR3 is built from 13 residues. V was trimmed by 3 bases and J by 7 bases, leaving 12 bases between them. The CDR3 loop is CASSFGRSSGYTF. CDR3 coding DNA: TGTGCCAGCAGTTTTGGCAGGTCATCTGGCTACACCTTC.

The CDR3 reads CASSSPTVPNTEAFF. DNA of the CDR3: TGTGCCAGCAGTTCCCCCACGGTCCCGAACACTGAAGCTTTCTTT. This chain joins TRBV28 and TRBJ1-1; D is unclear. The V end was cut by 4 bases, the J end by 1 base, with 13 bases between. Germline loops: CDR1 MDHEN, CDR2 SYDVKM. The CDR3 is 15 residues long.

The chain employs TRBV7-6 and TRBJ2-1; 8 positions agree with TRBD2. CDR3 length: 16 amino acids. The V gene's germline CDR1 is SGHVS and CDR2 FNYEAQ. Trimming took 5 bases from V and 0 from J; bases not matched to a gene: 6. CDR3 residues: CASSRQTSASYNEQFF. CDR3 sequence (DNA): TGTGCCAGCAGCCGGCAGACTAGCGCCTCCTACAATGAGCAGTTCTTC.

A single count supports this clone. This sequence joins TRBV25-1 and TRBJ2-7; 12 nucleotides match TRBD2. Germline CDR1 reads MGHDK; CDR2 reads SYGVNS. The CDR3 has 16 residues. V gave up 5 bases and J gave up 1 base; unmatched junction bases: 6. Written as DNA, the CDR3 is TGTGCCAGCAGTACCCGACTAGCGGGGGAATCCTACGAGCAGTACTTC. This gives the protein CASSTRLAGESYEQYF.

V is TRBV27 and J is TRBJ1-2; D possibly corresponds to TRBD1 (6 bases). This CDR3 has 15 amino acids. Trimming shortened V by 0 bases and J by 4 bases, and 12 bases separated the two germline ends. CDR1 and CDR2 from the germline V gene are MNHEY and SMNVEV (reference sequence). For the CDR3, the DNA is TGTGCCAGCAGTTTATCGGACAGATTAGTCTATGGCTACACCTTC. Protein product: CASSLSDRLVYGYTF.

The rearrangement links TRBV10-1 to TRBJ2-7; a possible D gene is TRBD1 (5 bases). V was pared by 6 bases and J by 5 bases, with 20 bases between. Germline CDR1 reads WNHNN; CDR2 reads SYGVQD (reference sequence). The CDR3 spans 15 residues. The CDR3 loop is CASRGLDIIVDEQYF. DNA of the CDR3: TGCGCCAGCAGGGGGCTTGACATAATTGTCGACGAGCAGTACTTC.

The chain carries TRBV19 and TRBJ2-1; the D gene is possibly TRBD1 (5 bases). The CDR3 sequence is 13 residues long. V lost 3 bases and J 15 bases, leaving 18 bases between the germline ends. Germline CDR1 LNHDA, CDR2 SQIVND (reference sequence). The CDR3 region is CASSIQQGVTPFF. CDR3 nucleotide sequence: TGTGCCAGTAGTATCCAGCAGGGTGTTACTCCGTTCTTC.

With respect to this clone: Other DNA sequences in this specimen translate into the identical CDR3. The chain combines TRBV9 with TRBJ2-7, with TRBD2 matching over 10 bases. Germline values: CDR1 SGDLS, CDR2 YYNGEE. Unmatched junction bases numbered 4, after V lost 0 bases and J lost 4 bases. This CDR3 is built from 15 residues. As DNA, the CDR3 is TGTGCCAGCAGCGTAGGAAGCGGGGGGGCTTACGAGCAGTACTTC. It translates to CASSVGSGGAYEQYF.

The V call is TRBV30, the J call TRBJ2-1; D is perhaps TRBD2 (6 bases). This CDR3 has 15 amino acids. Trimming pared 5 bases from V and 3 bases from J, leaving 17 bases between. Germline-derived CDR1 and CDR2 are GTSNPN and SVGIG (reference sequence). As DNA, the CDR3 is TGTGCCTGGTCGGCTTTTGCGGGGTTCTACAATGAGCAGTTCTTC. It codes for CAWSAFAGFYNEQFF.

The J gene is TRBJ2-7, the V gene TRBV2; TRBD1 might be the D (5 bases). V was shortened by 4 bases and J by 4 bases, with 5 bases between the two germline ends. Germline V gene data show CDR1 as SNHLY and CDR2 as FYNNEI. The CDR3 sequence is 11 residues long. The CDR3 DNA reads as TGTGCCAGCAGTGGACAGTACGAGCAGTACTTC. As protein: CASSGQYEQYF.

This clone showed up just once. The genes are TRBV5-1 and TRBJ2-2, with 12 bases fitting TRBD2. Trimming removed 6 bases from V and 8 bases from J; junction bases left unmatched: 5. This CDR3 spans 14 amino acids. Germline V gene lookup returns CDR1 SGHRS and CDR2 YFSETQ. CDR3 in amino acids: CASKTSGREGELFF. The CDR3 bases are TGCGCCAGCAAGACTAGCGGGAGAGAAGGGGAGCTGTTTTTT.

The rearrangement joins TRBV2 to TRBJ2-3; a possible D gene is TRBD2 (7 bases). Trimming removed 6 bases from V and 4 bases from J, with 32 bases in between. Germline V CDR1 and CDR2: SNHLY, FYNNEI. The CDR3 is made up of 20 amino acids. CDR3 in amino acids: CASSTRGAGFFPRGADTQYF. The CDR3, as DNA: TGTGCCAGCAGCACCCGGGGGGCAGGGTTTTTCCCTCGAGGAGCAGATACGCAGTATTTT.

The V call is TRBV7-2, the J call TRBJ1-2; 10 bases match TRBD1. V shed 3 bases and J 5 bases; nucleotides not matched to a gene: 6. Germline V gene lookup returns CDR1 SGHTA and CDR2 FQGNSA. The CDR3 loop spans 15 amino acids. The CDR3 DNA follows: TGTGCCAGCAGCTTGGGGACAGGGGAACTTTATGGCTACACCTTC. Translated: CASSLGTGELYGYTF. The full variable domain, completed using reference TRBV7-2 and TRBJ1-2, is GAGVSQSPSNKVTEKGKDVELRCDPISGHTALYWYRQSLGQGLEFLIYFQGNSAPDKSGLPSDRFSAERTGGSVSTLTIQRTQQEDSAVYLCASSLGTGELYGYTFGSGTRLTVV.

The V gene is TRBV7-2, the J gene TRBJ2-1; D is perhaps TRBD2 (6 bases). The CDR3 contains 16 residues. Trimming removed 5 bases at V and 1 base at J, with 15 bases between. CDR1 and CDR2 (germline): SGHTA, FQGNSA. The CDR3 is CASSPMRGISYNEQFF. The CDR3 nucleotides are TGTGCCAGCAGCCCCATGCGCGGGATTTCCTACAATGAGCAGTTCTTC.

The J gene is TRBJ2-3, the V gene TRBV5-5, with TRBD2 matching 11 bases. Germline loops: CDR1 SGHKS, CDR2 YYEKEE (reference sequence). V was clipped by 4 bases and J by 2 bases; unmatched bases: 3. The CDR3 is 15 amino acids. CDR3 sequence (DNA): TGTGCCAGCAGCCGACTAGCGGGACACACAGATACGCAGTATTTT. It is translated as CASSRLAGHTDTQYF.

The V call is TRBV7-9, the J call TRBJ2-1, with a possible D match to TRBD1 (5 bases). Germline V gene sequence: CDR1 SEHNR, CDR2 FQNEAQ (reference sequence). There are 14 residues in the CDR3. Trimming left V 3 bases short and J 4 bases short, with 10 bases between. The CDR3 DNA reads TGTGCCAGCAGCTTGACAGACTTATACAATGAGCAGTTCTTC. Its translation is CASSLTDLYNEQFF.

The CDR3 sequence: CASSPGTAQTYEQYV. The CDR3, as DNA: TGTGCCAGCTCACCTGGGACAGCGCAGACTTACGAGCAGTACGTC. The chain carries TRBV18 and TRBJ2-7; 7 nucleotides agree with TRBD1. The CDR3 is 15 amino acids. The junction had 9 bases not matched to a gene; V was cut back by 3 bases and J by 4 bases. Germline loops: CDR1 KGHSH, CDR2 LQKENI.